Following are 20 T cell receptor beta chains from one sample sequenced in a study of blood T cell repertoires in COVID-19. Method: immunoSEQ multiplex PCR; TCRdb's copy keeps in-frame clones and lacks some. The table lists a few hundred thousand clones, 70% to 90% of them singletons, with 2.2% in the top ten. Material: PBMCs or T cells enriched from blood (not recorded which). These receptor sequences come from a man aged 25-45 years who had recovered from COVID-19.

The V and J genes are TRBV6-5 and TRBJ2-7; maybe TRBD2 (5 bases). The V end was cut by 7 bases, the J end by 1 base, with 14 bases between. CDR3 length: 14 amino acids. In germline, CDR1 is MNHEY, CDR2 SVGAGI. The CDR3 region is CASKREISSYEQYF. CDR3 nucleotides: TGTGCCAGCAAAAGGGAGATTTCATCCTACGAGCAGTACTTC.

Of note for this clone: In the same sample, other DNA sequences code for this CDR3. This chain's CDR3 is CASSYSGTGYYGYTF. The CDR3 coding sequence is TGTGCCAGCAGTTACTCGGGCACAGGGTATTATGGCTACACCTTC. V usage is TRBV6-5 and J usage is TRBJ1-2, with a possible D match to TRBD1 (6 bases). The CDR3 spans 15 residues. CDR1 and CDR2 (germline): MNHEY, SVGAGI. V was trimmed by 0 bases and J by 5 bases, leaving 13 bases between them.

This rearrangement joins TRBV5-1 to TRBJ1-2, with D possibly being TRBD1 (5 bases). Trimming stripped 6 bases from V and 3 bases from J, with 21 bases between. Per germline, CDR1 SGHRS and CDR2 YFSETQ. This CDR3 is built from 16 residues. In DNA form, the CDR3 reads TGCGCCAGCAAAGGGGCCATTAAGGGCCGTGACTATGGCTACACCTTC. Encoded protein: CASKGAIKGRDYGYTF.

This clone was seen repeatedly, ten times or more. This chain joins TRBV2 and TRBJ2-1; D unresolved. The CDR3 totals 14 residues. Trimming cost V 11 bases and J 0 bases, with 14 bases left between them. CDR1 and CDR2 from the germline V gene are SNHLY and FYNNEI. This chain's CDR3 is CAVRNLSSYNEQFF. The CDR3 nucleotides read TGTGCCGTGAGGAACCTAAGCTCCTACAATGAGCAGTTCTTC. Full variable domain (remainder filled in from reference TRBV2 and TRBJ2-1): EPEVTQTPSHQVTQMGQEVILRCVPISNHLYFYWYRQILGQKVEFLVSFYNNEISEKSEIFDDQFSVERPDGSNFTLKIRSTKLEDSAMYFCAVRNLSSYNEQFFGPGTRLTVL.

The genes are TRBV5-1 and TRBJ2-3; 14 bases fit TRBD2. V shed 4 bases, J shed 5 bases, and the junction held 6 bases outside the gene matches. Germline V CDR1 and CDR2: SGHRS, YFSETQ. The CDR3 has 16 residues. This CDR3 reads CASSAGTSGGGDTQYF. For the CDR3, the DNA is TGCGCCAGCAGCGCGGGGACTAGCGGGGGTGGAGATACGCAGTATTTT.

V gene TRBV29-1 combines with J gene TRBJ2-5; perhaps TRBD2 as D (6 bases). The germline gives CDR1 SQVTM, CDR2 ANQGSEA. V was shortened by 5 bases and J by 5 bases, with 12 bases between the two germline ends. The CDR3 consists of 12 residues. The CDR3 bases are TGCAGCGTTTGGGGGGAAGGGGAGACCCAGTACTTC. It encodes CSVWGEGETQYF.

Comment on this clone: This sample includes further DNA sequences coding for the same CDR3. This chain uses TRBV9 with TRBJ2-5, with TRBD2 identical over 11 bases. CDR1 SGDLS and CDR2 YYNGEE come from the germline V gene. CDR3 size: 16 residues. Trimming removed 0 bases from V and 4 bases from J; junction bases left unmatched: 5. The CDR3 sequence is CASSVGASGGRETQYF. The DNA of the CDR3 is TGTGCCAGCAGCGTAGGTGCTAGCGGGGGGCGAGAGACCCAGTACTTC.

This clone has only a few counts. This chain connects TRBV18 to TRBJ2-1; D is unresolved. With 0 bases removed from V and 4 bases from J, the gap between germline ends came to 7 bases. Per the germline V gene, CDR1 is KGHSH and CDR2 is LQKENI. CDR3 length: 14 amino acids. CDR3 protein: CASSPPSGYNEQFF. The CDR3 DNA reads as TGTGCCAGCTCACCACCATCAGGTTACAATGAGCAGTTCTTC.

The rearrangement joins TRBV19 to TRBJ2-3; 9 nucleotides agree with TRBD2. Germline trimming cut 7 bases from V and 5 bases from J; bases unmatched to any gene: 19. The length of the CDR3 is 18 residues. Germline CDR1 reads LNHDA; CDR2 reads SQIVND (reference sequence). The CDR3 spells CASTLRGLAYPGGDTQYF. As DNA, the CDR3 is TGTGCCAGTACCCTACGGGGACTAGCTTACCCTGGGGGAGATACGCAGTATTTT.

CDR3 region: CASSFGGAFETQYF. CDR3 bases: TGCGCCAGCAGCTTTGGGGGGGCTTTTGAGACCCAGTACTTC. V usage is TRBV5-1 and J usage is TRBJ2-5; a weak D match, TRBD2 (7 bases). Trimming pared 2 bases from V and 5 bases from J, leaving 13 bases between. Per the germline V gene, CDR1 is SGHRS and CDR2 is YFSETQ. The CDR3 is 14 residues long.

Worth noting for this clone: Other nucleotide sequences in the sample specify the same CDR3. This chain joins TRBV7-8 and TRBJ1-2, with D possibly TRBD1 on 6 matching bases. The CDR3 consists of 13 residues. Germline V gives CDR1 SGHVS, CDR2 FQNEAQ. V was pared by 5 bases and J by 2 bases, with 9 bases between. CDR3 region: CASSLGQNYGYTF. In DNA, the CDR3 is TGTGCCAGCAGCCTCGGACAGAACTATGGCTACACCTTC.

This clone was counted a single time. The chain combines TRBV5-1 with TRBJ1-6, with TRBD1 as a possible D gene (6 bases). Germline V gene data show CDR1 as SGHRS and CDR2 as YFSETQ. The CDR3 runs 14 residues. Between the trimmed V and J ends, which lost 4 bases and 9 bases, there was a span of 14 bases. The CDR3 here is CASSPLDRASPLHF. The CDR3 DNA reads TGCGCCAGCAGCCCACTGGACAGAGCTTCACCCCTCCACTTT.

Comments on this clone: Within the sample, other DNA sequences also encode this same CDR3. This chain connects TRBV30 to TRBJ1-5; D call uncertain. Trimming pared 2 bases from V and 2 bases from J, leaving 7 bases between. This CDR3 contains 13 residues. The germline CDR1 and CDR2 sequences are GTSNPN and SVGIG (reference sequence). Here the CDR3 reads CAWSSGGNQPQHF. Written as DNA, the CDR3 is TGTGCCTGGAGTTCCGGGGGCAATCAGCCCCAGCATTTT. The variable domain in full, completed from reference TRBV30 and TRBJ1-5, reads SQTIHQWPATLVQPVGSPLSLECTVEGTSNPNLYWYRQAAGRGLQLLFYSVGIGQISSEVPQNLSASRPQDRQFILSSKKLLLSDSGFYLCAWSSGGNQPQHFGDGTRLSIL.

This clone was picked up a small number of times. CDR3 sequence: CASSLEAGGLTGYTF. The CDR3 DNA reads as TGTGCCAGCAGCTTAGAGGCAGGGGGTTTGACTGGCTACACCTTC. V is TRBV11-2 and J is TRBJ1-2; 7 nucleotides align to TRBD1. After removal of 0 bases from V and 7 bases from J, the junction contained 8 bases not matched to a gene. There are 15 residues in the CDR3. Germline V gene lookup returns CDR1 SGHAT and CDR2 FQNNGV.

The chain is built from TRBV7-9 and TRBJ2-3; D is ambiguous. CDR1 is SEHNR, CDR2 FQNEAQ, per germline (reference sequence). CDR3 length: 12 amino acids. Trimming stripped 3 bases from V and 5 bases from J, with 6 bases between. In nucleotides, the CDR3 is TGTGCCAGCAGCTTTAGCCAAGATACGCAGTATTTT. It encodes CASSFSQDTQYF.

J is TRBJ2-1 and V is TRBV6-1, with TRBD2 identical over 7 bases. Germline V gene data show CDR1 as MNHNS and CDR2 as SASEGT. V trimming: 0 bases; J trimming: 16 bases; junction bases outside the gene matches: 9. The CDR3 totals 13 residues. CDR3 loop: CASSEASPPGGFF. The CDR3 DNA follows: TGTGCCAGCAGTGAAGCCTCACCGCCGGGGGGTTTCTTC.

This chain uses TRBV5-4 with TRBJ1-1, with 7 bases lining up with TRBD1. Per the germline V gene, CDR1 is SGHNT and CDR2 is YYREEE (reference sequence). J gave up 1 base and V 0 bases, and 3 bases lay outside the gene matches. CDR3 length: 15 amino acids. The CDR3 region has the DNA TGTGCCAGCAGCTTGGGGCAGGGGGGGAACACTGAAGCTTTCTTT. Translated, it gives CASSLGQGGNTEAFF.

The chain is built from TRBV12-3 or TRBV12-4 and TRBJ2-3; D is undetermined. The V end was cut by 2 bases, the J end by 8 bases, with 8 bases between. CDR3 length: 12 amino acids. The CDR3 DNA follows: TGTGCCAGCAGTTTACTCGGTGTTACGCAGTATTTT. Protein sequence: CASSLLGVTQYF.

CDR3 coding DNA: TGTGCCAGCAGCTTAGTAGGGGGGGCTGAGAGCACCATATATTTT. It yields the protein CASSLVGGAESTIYF. The chain combines TRBV7-2 with TRBJ1-3; possible D gene TRBD1, 6 bases. CDR3 length: 15 amino acids. V lost 1 base and J lost 9, with 16 bases in between. Germline V gene lookup returns CDR1 SGHTA and CDR2 FQGNSA.

The V call is TRBV5-1, the J call TRBJ1-1; TRBD1 might be the D (6 bases). This CDR3 spans 14 amino acids. The V gene's germline CDR1 is SGHRS and CDR2 YFSETQ. Trimming removed 4 bases at V and 1 base at J, with 11 bases between. The DNA of the CDR3 is TGCGCCAGCAGCCCGCAGGGGCCGAACACTGAAGCTTTCTTT. Its protein is CASSPQGPNTEAFF.